This note documents a single T cell receptor beta chain sequence. Its target is unknown. The sample originates from a study of cytotoxic CD8 clonotypes in ibrutinib-treated CLL. Generated by immunoSEQ multiplex PCR, the TCRdb table keeps only in-frame clones and is missing some. Of 45,000 to 50,000 clones listed, approximately 53% are singletons. Whole-study findings and limits: Rare overall, public clonotypes shrank or held steady under therapy. At ibrutinib response, clonality increased, and at progression it declined back toward baseline.

The receptor was isolated from a human donor with chronic lymphocytic leukemia. Material: PBMCs, obtained after 12 months of ibrutinib treatment.

For the CDR3, the DNA is TGTGCCAGCAGCTTAGGCGGACCTAGCGGCTACAATGAGCAGTTCTTC. Its translation: CASSLGGPSGYNEQFF. This chain links TRBV5-6 with TRBJ2-1; 7 bases are shared with TRBD2. Trimming at V came to 2 bases and at J to 3 bases, leaving 8 bases not matched to a gene. CDR3 length: 16 residues. CDR1 is SGHDT, CDR2 YYEEEE, per germline.